Listed here are 20 T cell receptor beta chains from one sample, sequenced in a study of T cell responses to AZD1222 COVID-19 vaccine. Clones were sequenced by immunoSEQ multiplex PCR, and TCRdb holds only the in-frame ones, with some missing. Of around 140,000 clones listed, roughly 93% are singletons. Here the sequenced sample was peripheral blood, taken 28 days after the second AZD1222 dose. These TCRs come from an adult who received the AZD1222 COVID-19 vaccine.

This clone was picked up one time. The rearrangement links TRBV29-1 to TRBJ2-7; D is perhaps TRBD1 (5 bases). V gave up 4 bases and J gave up 2 bases, with 9 bases separating them. This CDR3 region has 12 residues. Germline-derived CDR1 and CDR2 are SQVTM and ANQGSEA. The CDR3: CSVAMGPYEQYF. The CDR3 DNA reads TGCAGCGTTGCGATGGGGCCCTACGAGCAGTACTTC.

The chain carries TRBV19 and TRBJ1-5, with 10 bases fitting TRBD1. CDR3 length: 15 residues. Losses at the gene ends were 4 bases for V and 7 bases for J; bases not matched to a gene: 7. Per the germline V gene, CDR1 is LNHDA and CDR2 is SQIVND (reference sequence). The CDR3 reads CASSTGPGQGQPQHF. The CDR3 DNA reads as TGTGCCAGTAGTACTGGGCCGGGACAGGGGCAGCCCCAGCATTTT.

The rearrangement joins TRBV15 to TRBJ2-1, with D possibly called TRBD1 or TRBD2 (6 bases each). Germline V lookup: CDR1 LNHNV, CDR2 YYDKDF (reference sequence). The germline V and J ends were trimmed by 5 bases and 1 base, with 21 bases remaining between them. The CDR3 totals 18 residues. The CDR3 reads CATSGRGRGTRSYNEQFF. DNA of the CDR3: TGTGCCACCAGCGGGAGAGGACGCGGGACAAGGTCCTACAATGAGCAGTTCTTC.

The rearrangement uses TRBV7-9 and TRBJ1-5, with D uncertain. Germline values: CDR1 SEHNR, CDR2 FQNEAQ (reference sequence). This CDR3 contains 13 residues. V lost 3 bases and J lost 7, with 10 bases in between. The CDR3: CASSFNLDQPQHF. The CDR3 region has the DNA TGTGCCAGCAGCTTCAATCTCGACCAGCCCCAGCATTTT. Full variable domain (outside the CDR3, taken from reference TRBV7-9 and TRBJ1-5): DTGVSQNPRHKITKRGQNVTFRCDPISEHNRLYWYRQTLGQGPEFLTYFQNEAQLEKSRLLSDRFSAERPKGSFSTLEIQRTEQGDSAMYLCASSFNLDQPQHFGDGTRLSIL.

J is TRBJ1-5 and V is TRBV6-5; no definite D call. Trimming cost V 8 bases and J 2 bases, with 13 bases left between them. The CDR3 spans 14 residues. The germline CDR1 and CDR2 sequences are MNHEY and SVGAGI. CDR3 residues: CASGQDRGNQPQHF. Written as DNA, the CDR3 is TGTGCCAGCGGGCAGGACCGGGGCAATCAGCCCCAGCATTTT.

The genes are TRBV4-1 and TRBJ1-6; D gene ambiguous. CDR3 length: 15 residues. Deletions cut 0 bases from V and 5 bases from J, with 8 bases between. The V gene's germline CDR1 is MGHRA and CDR2 YSYEKL. CDR3 loop: CASSQDRADNSPLHF. CDR3 bases: TGCGCCAGCAGCCAAGATAGGGCAGATAATTCACCCCTCCACTTT.

DNA for the CDR3: TGTGCCAGCAGGACAGGCAGCTCCTACAATGAGCAGTTCTTC. Its translation is CASRTGSSYNEQFF. This chain connects TRBV6-5 to TRBJ2-1; D is perhaps TRBD1 (6 bases). CDR1 and CDR2 (germline): MNHEY, SVGAGI. This CDR3 contains 14 residues. Trimming shortened V by 6 bases and J by 0 bases, and 9 bases separated the two germline ends.

This clone showed up just once. The chain uses TRBV9 and TRBJ2-5; a weak D match, TRBD1 (6 bases). Trimming cost V 4 bases and J 5 bases, with 15 bases left between them. CDR1 is SGDLS and CDR2 is YYNGEE in the germline V gene. The CDR3 is 14 amino acids. The CDR3 spells CASSPPTGAETQYF. CDR3 DNA sequence: TGTGCCAGCAGCCCCCCGACAGGAGCTGAGACCCAGTACTTC.

This chain uses TRBV6-5 with TRBJ1-1, with D maybe TRBD1 (5 bases). CDR1 and CDR2 (germline): MNHEY, SVGAGI. V dropped 2 bases and J dropped 10 bases, with 11 bases sitting between them. The CDR3 is made up of 12 amino acids. The CDR3 bases are TGTGCCAGCAGTTACGGGGGGATGGCAGCTTTCTTT. This gives the protein CASSYGGMAAFF.

This clone was found once. V gene TRBV7-3 combines with J gene TRBJ1-3; D is undetermined. The germline CDR1 and CDR2 sequences are SGHTA and FQGTGA. Trimming left V 5 bases short and J 2 bases short, with 13 bases between. The CDR3 totals 15 residues. The CDR3 here is CASSRRGGPGNTIYF. The CDR3 DNA is TGTGCCAGCAGCCGTCGAGGAGGTCCTGGAAACACCATATATTTT.

V is TRBV4-1 and J is TRBJ2-1; 9 bases agree with TRBD2. The CDR3 totals 16 residues. V lost 0 bases to trimming and J lost 6 bases; unmatched junction nucleotides: 6. Germline V CDR1 and CDR2: MGHRA, YSYEKL. CDR3 sequence (DNA): TGCGCCAGCAGCCAAGATGGTAGCGGGAGAGGCAATGAGCAGTTCTTC. It yields the protein CASSQDGSGRGNEQFF.

V is TRBV27 and J is TRBJ2-1; weak D call: TRBD1 (6 bases). V was shortened by 2 bases and J by 4 bases, with 9 bases between the two germline ends. The CDR3 length is 14 residues. Germline assignment: CDR1 MNHEY and CDR2 SMNVEV (reference sequence). This chain's CDR3 is CASSLQGKYNEQFF. CDR3 bases: TGTGCCAGCAGTTTACAGGGGAAGTACAATGAGCAGTTCTTC.

The rearrangement links TRBV24-1 to TRBJ2-7; possibly TRBD1 or TRBD2 for D (5 bases each). The V gene lost 10 bases and the J gene lost 0 bases, with 15 bases spanning the gap. The CDR3 is 14 amino acids. The germline V gene has CDR1 KGHDR and CDR2 SFDVKD. The CDR3 nucleotides are TGTGCCACGCCTACATGGGGGTTCTCCTACGAGCAGTACTTC. This codes for CATPTWGFSYEQYF.

This rearrangement joins TRBV5-1 to TRBJ1-4, with D possibly matching TRBD1 (5 bases). Germline CDR1 and CDR2: SGHRS and YFSETQ. This CDR3 is built from 14 residues. Deletions cut 5 bases from V and 5 bases from J, with 13 bases between. CDR3 coding DNA: TGCGCCAGCAGGATCGGGACCTCGAATGAAAAACTGTTTTTT. This codes for CASRIGTSNEKLFF.

The chain links TRBV10-3 to TRBJ2-1; 9 bases align to TRBD2. The J segment lost 4 bases and the V segment lost 3 bases, leaving 7 bases of the junction unmatched. CDR1 is ENHRY and CDR2 is SYGVKD in the germline V gene. CDR3 length equals 16 residues. CDR3 residues: CAISDPSLAGYNEQFF. CDR3 bases: TGTGCCATCAGTGACCCCAGTCTAGCGGGGTACAATGAGCAGTTCTTC.

The V call is TRBV19, the J call TRBJ1-2; D gene unclear. V lost 0 bases, J lost 0 bases, and 8 bases lay in between. Looked up from germline, CDR1 is LNHDA and CDR2 is SQIVND (reference sequence). The CDR3 spans 15 residues. CDR3 residues: CASSIDQQANYGYTF. CDR3 coding DNA: TGTGCCAGTAGTATAGATCAGCAAGCTAACTATGGCTACACCTTC.

V usage is TRBV28 and J usage is TRBJ1-1; 9 nucleotides match TRBD1. J gave up 5 bases and V 5 bases, and 6 bases lay outside the gene matches. Germline V gene lookup returns CDR1 MDHEN and CDR2 SYDVKM. The CDR3 spans 14 residues. In DNA, the CDR3 is TGTGCCAGCAGTACAGACAGGGGGAGAACTGAAGCTTTCTTT. Amino acids: CASSTDRGRTEAFF.

The chain is built from TRBV29-1 and TRBJ1-1, with D perhaps TRBD1 (5 bases). There are 14 residues in the CDR3. V lost 2 bases to trimming and J lost 0 bases, with 10 bases between them. Per germline, CDR1 SQVTM and CDR2 ANQGSEA. The CDR3 is CSVERAGMNTEAFF. The DNA for the CDR3 is TGCAGCGTTGAACGGGCAGGGATGAACACTGAAGCTTTCTTT.

This chain connects TRBV25-1 to TRBJ2-3; D not resolved. Germline V lookup: CDR1 MGHDK, CDR2 SYGVNS. The CDR3 spans 12 residues. Trimming pared 6 bases from V and 3 bases from J, leaving 7 bases between. The DNA of the CDR3 is TGTGCCAGCAGGGGTGGTACAGATACGCAGTATTTT. Its translation is CASRGGTDTQYF.

The rearrangement uses TRBV3-1 (or the pseudogene TRBV3-2) and TRBJ2-5; 7 nucleotides match TRBD2. V shed 0 bases and J 5 bases; nucleotides not matched to a gene: 18. The germline V gene encodes CDR1 LGHDT and CDR2 YNNKEL (reference sequence). The CDR3 length is 19 residues. CDR3 protein: CASSQEGLADNPGVETQYF. The CDR3 DNA reads TGTGCCAGCAGCCAAGAGGGGCTAGCGGATAACCCAGGTGTGGAGACCCAGTACTTC.